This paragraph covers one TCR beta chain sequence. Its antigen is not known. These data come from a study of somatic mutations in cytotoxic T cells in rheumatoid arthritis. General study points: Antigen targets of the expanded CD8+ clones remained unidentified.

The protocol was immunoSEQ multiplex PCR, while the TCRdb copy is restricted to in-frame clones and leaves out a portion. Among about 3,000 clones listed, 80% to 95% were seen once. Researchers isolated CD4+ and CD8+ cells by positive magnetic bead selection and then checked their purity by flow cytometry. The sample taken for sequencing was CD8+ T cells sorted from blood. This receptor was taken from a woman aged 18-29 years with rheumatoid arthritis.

The CDR3 region is CASSVGPGSEAFF. The CDR3 DNA reads TGTGCCAGCAGCGTGGGCCCGGGATCTGAAGCTTTCTTT. The chain combines TRBV9 with TRBJ1-1, with D uncertain. CDR1 SGDLS and CDR2 YYNGEE come from the germline V gene. The CDR3 length is 13 residues. Trimming removed 2 bases at V and 6 bases at J, with 11 bases between.